Shown below are 26 T cell receptor beta chains from a single sample sequenced in a study of technical replicates of blood from several donors. Repertoires were generated with immunoSEQ multiplex PCR, while TCRdb's copy carries only in-frame clones and drops some. The sample includes 80,000 to 90,000 clones, roughly 94% of them seen just once. Sequencing was carried out using T cells isolated from PBMCs. The receptor set was obtained from a human donor in good health.

The CDR3 sequence is CASSYSITGGSYEQYF. CDR3 coding DNA: TGTGCCAGCAGTTACTCGATTACAGGGGGCTCCTACGAGCAGTACTTC. V gene TRBV6-5 combines with J gene TRBJ2-7, with TRBD1 matching 8 bases. CDR3 length: 16 amino acids. The junction had 4 bases not matched to a gene; V was cut back by 0 bases and J by 0 bases. Germline V gene lookup returns CDR1 MNHEY and CDR2 SVGAGI.

As to this clone: The sample carries other DNA sequences with the same CDR3. The chain recombines TRBV30 with TRBJ1-5; D may be TRBD1 (6 bases). The ends were cut back, 0 bases at V and 5 bases at J, with 8 bases in the middle. Germline assignment: CDR1 GTSNPN and CDR2 SVGIG (reference sequence). The length of the CDR3 is 13 residues. The CDR3 DNA follows: TGTGCCTGGAGTGTACAGGGCGATCAGCCCCAGCATTTT. It is translated as CAWSVQGDQPQHF.

The V call is TRBV5-1, the J call TRBJ1-1; 9 positions agree with TRBD1. Germline V gives CDR1 SGHRS, CDR2 YFSETQ. Trimming cost V 4 bases and J 12 bases; bases outside gene matches: 7. The CDR3 runs 12 residues. The DNA of the CDR3 is TGCGCCAGCAGCGAGAACAGGGGGCGAACTTTCTTT. Amino acid sequence: CASSENRGRTFF.

This chain links TRBV6-5 with TRBJ2-1, with 7 nucleotides matching TRBD1. V lost 2 bases to trimming and J lost 7 bases; unmatched junction nucleotides: 2. Per the germline V gene, CDR1 is MNHEY and CDR2 is SVGAGI. This CDR3 region has 13 residues. The CDR3 nucleotides read TGTGCCAGCAGTTACCAACAGGGGAATGAGCAGTTCTTC. Encoded protein: CASSYQQGNEQFF.

This chain links TRBV5-1 with TRBJ2-7; 11 nucleotides match TRBD1. Trimming removed 4 bases from V and 4 bases from J; junction bases left unmatched: 13. CDR1 is SGHRS and CDR2 is YFSETQ in the germline V gene. The CDR3 totals 17 residues. The CDR3 region is CASSPEPGQGVAYEQYF. The CDR3 DNA follows: TGCGCCAGCAGCCCAGAGCCGGGACAGGGGGTAGCATACGAGCAGTACTTC.

The CDR3 sequence: CASSEGQAGNTIYF. The CDR3 coding sequence is TGCGCCAGCAGCGAGGGACAGGCTGGAAACACCATATATTTT. The chain carries TRBV5-1 and TRBJ1-3; 8 bases match TRBD1. The CDR3 totals 14 residues. The junction had 2 bases not matched to a gene; V was cut back by 4 bases and J by 2 bases. Germline V gives CDR1 SGHRS, CDR2 YFSETQ.

The chain combines TRBV19 with TRBJ2-6; no reliable D call. This CDR3 spans 13 amino acids. Trimming removed 6 bases from V and 1 base from J, with 4 bases in between. In germline, CDR1 is LNHDA, CDR2 SQIVND (reference sequence). CDR3 residues: CASSNSGANVLTF. CDR3 nucleotide sequence: TGTGCCAGTAGCAATTCTGGGGCCAACGTCCTGACTTTC.

The rearrangement uses TRBV5-4 and TRBJ2-7; D gene uncertain. From germline, CDR1 is SGHNT and CDR2 YYREEE (reference sequence). The length of the CDR3 is 13 residues. V was trimmed by 2 bases and J by 2 bases, leaving 8 bases between them. The CDR3 DNA reads TGTGCCAGCAGCTTCGGTGCCGCCTACGAGCAGTACTTC. This gives the protein CASSFGAAYEQYF. Supplemented by reference TRBV5-4 and TRBJ2-7, the full variable domain reads ETGVTQSPTHLIKTRGQQVTLRCSSQSGHNTVSWYQQALGQGPQFIFQYYREEENGRGNFPPRFSGLQFPNYSSELNVNALELDDSALYLCASSFGAAYEQYFGPGTRLTVT.

In its sample, this clone was seen once. The chain is built from TRBV9 and TRBJ2-1; D is possibly TRBD2 (5 bases). CDR1 and CDR2 from the germline V gene are SGDLS and YYNGEE. Trimming removed 2 bases at V and 7 bases at J, with 10 bases between. This CDR3 has 13 amino acids. As DNA, the CDR3 is TGTGCCAGCAGCGTTCTGGAGGAAAATGAGCAGTTCTTC. Translation gives CASSVLEENEQFF.

The chain recombines TRBV5-1 with TRBJ1-2; TRBD1 might be the D (6 bases). The CDR3 runs to 15 residues. V gave up 4 bases and J gave up 1 base, with 14 bases separating them. CDR1 is SGHRS and CDR2 is YFSETQ in the germline V gene. CDR3 residues: CASSQDSTFNYGYTF. CDR3 bases: TGCGCCAGCAGCCAGGACAGCACATTTAACTATGGCTACACCTTC.

The chain has TRBV14 and TRBJ2-7; D is perhaps TRBD2 (7 bases). The CDR3 has 15 residues. Germline V gene lookup returns CDR1 SGHDN and CDR2 FVKESK. Trimming took off 1 base at V and 0 bases at J, with 10 bases between the two ends. In nucleotides, the CDR3 is TGTGCCAGCAGCCAAGCCCGGGGGGCCTCCTACGAGCAGTACTTC. Amino acid sequence: CASSQARGASYEQYF.

The chain recombines TRBV28 with TRBJ2-7; tentatively, D is TRBD1 (6 bases). CDR1 and CDR2 from the germline V gene are MDHEN and SYDVKM. The length of the CDR3 is 15 residues. With 3 bases removed from V and 0 bases from J, the gap between germline ends came to 12 bases. CDR3 sequence reads: CASSLGTRSSYEQYF. The CDR3 DNA follows: TGTGCCAGCAGTTTGGGGACACGTAGCTCCTACGAGCAGTACTTC.

The CDR3: CARILLAGEAFF. The CDR3 DNA reads as TGTGCCAGAATACTACTAGCGGGGGAAGCTTTCTTT. V and J are TRBV2 and TRBJ1-1; D call uncertain. The CDR3 consists of 12 residues. Germline V gives CDR1 SNHLY, CDR2 FYNNEI. V was trimmed by 9 bases and J by 8 bases, leaving 16 bases between them.

The V gene is TRBV11-3, the J gene TRBJ1-1; tentative D call: TRBD1 (6 bases). V dropped 1 base and J dropped 5 bases, with 8 bases sitting between them. The germline V gene has CDR1 SGHNT and CDR2 YENEEA. The CDR3 loop spans 13 amino acids. CDR3 DNA: TGTGCCAGCAGCTTAGTACAGGGTACTGAAGCTTTCTTT. Translation gives CASSLVQGTEAFF.

This sequence joins TRBV7-9 and TRBJ2-7; tentative D call: TRBD1 (6 bases). V lost 8 bases and J 1 base, leaving 15 bases between the germline ends. The CDR3 has 14 residues. Looked up from germline, CDR1 is SEHNR and CDR2 is FQNEAQ (reference sequence). The DNA of the CDR3 is TGTGCCAGCCAAAAGGGACATCTGTCCTACGAGCAGTACTTC. Protein product: CASQKGHLSYEQYF.

The chain is built from TRBV29-1 and TRBJ2-2; D ambiguous. V lost 6 bases, J lost 0 bases, and 2 bases lay in between. Germline V gene lookup returns CDR1 SQVTM and CDR2 ANQGSEA. The CDR3 sequence is 11 residues long. DNA of the CDR3: TGCAGCGTCGCGAACACCGGGGAGCTGTTTTTT. This encodes CSVANTGELFF.

V and J are TRBV2 and TRBJ2-1; no clear D gene. With 0 bases removed from V and 4 bases from J, the gap between germline ends came to 16 bases. This CDR3 has 17 amino acids. Germline V gene data show CDR1 as SNHLY and CDR2 as FYNNEI. The CDR3 spells CASSEALSYYLYNEQFF. The CDR3 nucleotides are TGTGCCAGCAGTGAAGCGCTTAGTTATTATTTATACAATGAGCAGTTCTTC.

The chain joins TRBV9 to TRBJ1-2, with D possibly being TRBD1 (5 bases). V was cut by 2 bases and J by 2 bases, with 10 bases left in between. Germline loops: CDR1 SGDLS, CDR2 YYNGEE. The CDR3 is 14 amino acids. CDR3 residues: CASSVGTSNYGYTF. The DNA for the CDR3 is TGTGCCAGCAGCGTGGGGACTTCAAACTATGGCTACACCTTC.

As to this clone: Other DNA sequences in the same sample also yield this CDR3. The genes are TRBV13 and TRBJ2-1; D may be TRBD2 (6 bases). Between the trimmed V and J ends, which lost 2 bases and 0 bases, there was a span of 8 bases. Germline V gene sequence: CDR1 PRHDT, CDR2 FYEKMQ (reference sequence). CDR3 size: 15 residues. CDR3 nucleotides: TGTGCCAGCAGCTTAAGGAGGGACTCCTACAATGAGCAGTTCTTC. This sequence encodes CASSLRRDSYNEQFF.

The chain uses TRBV18 and TRBJ2-2; 10 bases are shared with TRBD2. CDR1 is KGHSH, CDR2 LQKENI, per germline. CDR3 length: 18 residues. The V segment lost 1 base and the J segment 4 bases; nucleotides outside the gene matches: 9. This chain's CDR3 is CASSPRFSGRISTGELFF. The CDR3 DNA reads as TGTGCCAGCTCACCACGGTTTAGCGGGAGGATTAGCACCGGGGAGCTGTTTTTT.

The V gene is TRBV4-1, the J gene TRBJ2-7; 13 nucleotides line up with TRBD2. The V segment lost 3 bases and the J segment 4 bases; nucleotides outside the gene matches: 3. The germline CDR1 and CDR2 sequences are MGHRA and YSYEKL. The CDR3 runs to 15 residues. The CDR3 coding sequence is TGCGCCAGCAGCCAGGGGACTAGCGGGATATACGAGCAGTACTTC. It specifies CASSQGTSGIYEQYF.

The V gene is TRBV28, the J gene TRBJ1-2, with D hard to call. Per germline, CDR1 MDHEN and CDR2 SYDVKM. This CDR3 comprises 10 residues. Trimming cost V 4 bases and J 6 bases, with 3 bases left between them. As DNA, the CDR3 is TGTGCCAGCAGTTCAGATGGCTACACCTTC. This translates into CASSSDGYTF.

This rearrangement joins TRBV19 to TRBJ1-5, with TRBD1 matching 9 bases. Germline loops: CDR1 LNHDA, CDR2 SQIVND (reference sequence). The length of the CDR3 is 17 residues. The J segment lost 7 bases and the V segment lost 7 bases, leaving 17 bases of the junction unmatched. CDR3 DNA: TGTGCCAGTACCGTGCCGGGACAGGGTCGATTGAGGCAGCCCCAGCATTTT. Amino acid sequence: CASTVPGQGRLRQPQHF.

V and J are TRBV11-3 and TRBJ2-5; possibly TRBD1 for D (6 bases). This CDR3 has 14 amino acids. Germline V CDR1 and CDR2: SGHNT, YENEEA. With 4 bases removed from V and 1 base from J, the gap between germline ends came to 10 bases. The CDR3 nucleotides read TGTGCCAGCAGCTCTGCACAGGGCCAAGAGACCCAGTACTTC. Translation: CASSSAQGQETQYF.

This chain connects TRBV6-6 to TRBJ2-7; weak D call: TRBD1 (6 bases). Germline CDR1 and CDR2: MNHNY and SVGAGI (reference sequence). The CDR3 has 15 residues. The V gene lost 4 bases and the J gene lost 0 bases, with 13 bases spanning the gap. For the CDR3, the DNA is TGTGCCAGCAGTTTGCAACAGGGCCTCTCCTACGAGCAGTACTTC. Its protein product is CASSLQQGLSYEQYF.

V is TRBV5-4 and J is TRBJ1-2; the match to TRBD1 covers 7 bases. The CDR3 contains 14 residues. CDR1 SGHNT and CDR2 YYREEE come from the germline V gene (reference sequence). V dropped 0 bases and J dropped 5; count of bases not matched to a gene: 4. Written as DNA, the CDR3 is TGTGCCAGCAGCTTGGACGGGACAGATTATGGCTACACCTTC. Its protein product is CASSLDGTDYGYTF.